This T cell receptor (beta chain) was recovered during a study of monozygotic twins with inflammatory bowel disease. Whole-study findings and limits: Other individuals had fewer clonotypes in common with IBD patients than with healthy twins, especially with disease activity. Extra variability in the repertoires of patients may have come from differing immunosuppressive treatments.

Each UMI, carrying a 6-nucleotide sample barcode, came from template switching. TCRalpha and TCRbeta cDNA went through two nested PCRs of approximately 16 and 10 cycles. TCRdb re-called the 5' RACE reads; one entry per CDR3 protein, DNA not given. This table lists 150,000 to 200,000 distinct CDR3 sequences. A note on this clonotype: The antigen remains unidentified.

The germline CDR1 and CDR2 sequences are SEHNR and FQNEAQ (reference sequence). This CDR3 is 14 amino acids long. This rearrangement joins TRBV7-9 to TRBJ1-2; without DNA, the TCRdb call of TRBD1 cannot be checked. The sequence was obtained from a human donor with ulcerative colitis or Crohn's disease, or a healthy co-twin of an affected twin (not recorded which). Material: blood. The CDR3 spells CASSLAGTGRGYTF. Supplemented by reference TRBV7-9 and TRBJ1-2, the full variable domain reads DTGVSQNPRHKITKRGQNVTFRCDPISEHNRLYWYRQTLGQGPEFLTYFQNEAQLEKSRLLSDRFSAERPKGSFSTLEIQRTEQGDSAMYLCASSLAGTGRGYTFGSGTRLTVV.